This T cell receptor beta chain originates from a study of spatial heterogeneity in lung cancer. This clonotype ranks as medium-sized. Using its own MiXCR run on the 5' RACE reads, TCRdb lists one record per CDR3 protein. The data hold 20,000 to 25,000 distinct CDR3 sequences, with around 4.3% observed a single time. Trimming took 2 bases from V and 3 from J, leaving 11 bases between them. This CDR3 has 13 amino acids. Germline V gives CDR1 SQVTM, CDR2 ANQGSEA. This sample's time point: sample taken at primary tumor resection. Around 68 TRACERx patients with early, untreated non-small cell lung cancer donated samples.

The TCR comes from a male donor with early-stage non-small cell lung cancer. This chain uses TRBV29-1 with TRBJ2-7, with D perhaps matching TRBD1 or TRBD2 (5 bases each). Material: PBMCs, obtained at surgery. CDR3 sequence reads: CSVEMGVSYEQYF. The CDR3, as DNA: TGCAGCGTTGAAATGGGGGTGAGCTACGAGCAGTACTTC.